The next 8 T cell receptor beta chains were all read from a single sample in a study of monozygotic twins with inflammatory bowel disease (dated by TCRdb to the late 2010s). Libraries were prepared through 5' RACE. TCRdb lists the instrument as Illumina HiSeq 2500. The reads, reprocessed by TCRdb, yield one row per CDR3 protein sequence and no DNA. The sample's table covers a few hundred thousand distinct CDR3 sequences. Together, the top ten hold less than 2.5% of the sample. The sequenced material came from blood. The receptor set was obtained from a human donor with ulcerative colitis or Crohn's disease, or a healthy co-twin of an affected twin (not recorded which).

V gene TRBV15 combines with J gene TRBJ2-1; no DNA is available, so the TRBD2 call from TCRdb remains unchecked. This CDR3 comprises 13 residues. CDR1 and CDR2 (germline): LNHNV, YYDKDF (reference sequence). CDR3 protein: CATSEGTHNEQFF. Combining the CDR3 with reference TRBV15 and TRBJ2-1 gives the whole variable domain DAMVIQNPRYQVTQFGKPVTLSCSQTLNHNVMYWYQQKSSQAPKLLFHYYDKDFNNEADTPDNFQSRRPNTSFCFLDIRSPGLGDTAMYLCATSEGTHNEQFFGPGTRLTVL.

CDR3 sequence: CSVELPRTAMNTEAFF. This sequence joins TRBV29-1 and TRBJ1-1; checking the TCRdb D call of TRBD1 is not possible without DNA. Germline V gives CDR1 SQVTM, CDR2 ANQGSEA. The CDR3 runs to 16 residues. The whole variable domain, remainder taken from reference TRBV29-1 and TRBJ1-1, is SAVISQKPSRDICQRGTSLTIQCQVDSQVTMMFWYRQQPGQSLTLIATANQGSEATYESGFVIDKFPISRPNLTFSTLTVSNMSPEDSSIYLCSVELPRTAMNTEAFFGQGTRLTVV.

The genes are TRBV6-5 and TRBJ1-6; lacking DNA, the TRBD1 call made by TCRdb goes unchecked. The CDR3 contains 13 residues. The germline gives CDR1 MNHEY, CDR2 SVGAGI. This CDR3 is CASSYSGDSPLHF.

CDR3: CASSLRGIITEAFF. The chain carries TRBV5-4 and TRBJ1-1; TCRdb outputs TRBD1, but without DNA this stays unchecked. Per germline, CDR1 SGHNT and CDR2 YYREEE (reference sequence). This CDR3 is 14 amino acids long.

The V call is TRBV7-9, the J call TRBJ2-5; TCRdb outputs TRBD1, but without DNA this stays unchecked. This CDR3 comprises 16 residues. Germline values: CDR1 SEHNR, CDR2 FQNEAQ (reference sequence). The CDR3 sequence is CASSKRDGFPGETQYF.

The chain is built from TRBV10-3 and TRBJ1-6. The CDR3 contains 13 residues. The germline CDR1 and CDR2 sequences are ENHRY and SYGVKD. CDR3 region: CAISEQTFSPLHF.

CDR3 in amino acids: CASSATSGVTDTQYF. V gene TRBV19 combines with J gene TRBJ2-3; TCRdb designates TRBD2, a call that cannot be tested without DNA. This CDR3 has 15 amino acids. Germline values: CDR1 LNHDA, CDR2 SQIVND (reference sequence).

The CDR3 protein is CATSLGTSEKLFF. The chain carries TRBV15 and TRBJ1-4; TCRdb's D gene call, TRBD1, goes unchecked for lack of DNA. Germline-derived CDR1 and CDR2 are LNHNV and YYDKDF (reference sequence). There are 13 residues in the CDR3.